This record covers a single TCR beta chain. What antigen it recognizes has not been identified. Base-call qualities are not available, and no considerably larger clone is one nucleotide away. The data originate from a study of Ad26.COV2.S vaccination and SARS-CoV-2 variants (dated by TCRdb to the early 2020s). General notes on the study: Vaccine-arm donors came from COV1001, a multicentre, randomized, double-blind, placebo-controlled phase I-IIa trial of Ad26.COV2.S in healthy adults. Ad26.COV2.S was administered intramuscularly at a dose of 5x10^10 or 1x10^11 viral particles, either as one shot or as two shots given 56 days apart. Participants in the trial were split at random into five groups of five each, receiving low-dose or high-dose Ad26.COV2.S once or twice, or else placebo on both occasions. Investigators remained blinded to trial group allocation during experiments and outcome assessment. A total of approximately 30 samples were included in the TCR-sequenced set, comprising some 20 Ad26.COV2.S vaccine recipients, 5 placebo recipients and 8 SARS-CoV-2 convalescent individuals. TCRbeta repertoire sequencing served as the tool for gauging how specific and how broad the SARS-CoV-2-reactive T cell receptors were following Ad26.COV2.S vaccination. Findings and caveats that apply to the study as a whole: Spike-specific TCR breadth was higher in Ad26.COV2.S recipients than in placebo recipients (P = 0.0014). After vaccination, spike-specific CD8+ and CD4+ T cell responses were reported to show substantial breadth. The authors noted that total T cell responses may have been underestimated by the TCR breadth and depth analyses. Vaccine and placebo recipients had comparable non-spike TCR breadth, which fits with the vaccine containing only spike. The study was not powered for comparison of responses between vaccine doses or regimens.

The immunoSEQ Assay was used to sequence TCRbeta CDR3 regions. After extraction, genomic DNA underwent amplification by bias-controlled multiplex PCR, followed by high-throughput sequencing. Concerning the study's data processing: Collapsing and filtering of sequences were performed to quantify the absolute abundance of each unique TCRbeta CDR3 region. T cell fraction was estimated by normalizing TCRbeta template counts to usable DNA, which was measured by amplifying reference genes present in all nucleated cells. Repertoire TCRs were annotated as SARS-CoV-2-specific by exact matching of V gene, CDR3 amino acid sequence and J gene to a known reactive TCR set. The reference SARS-CoV-2 TCR set came from MIRA and was filtered for enrichment in COVID-19-positive ImmuneCODE repertoires, removing public or cross-reactive TCRs. Based on the MIRA antigens, annotated TCRs were further analysed at the level of specific ORF or position within ORF. Breadth was defined as annotated unique rearrangements over total unique productive rearrangements; depth was the summed frequency of those rearrangements. Two-sided Wilcoxon rank-sum tests were applied when comparing TCR breadth between groups. The immuneACCESS repertoire file appears here via TCRdb, limited to in-frame rearrangements. These files lack a portion of the clones; in checked studies, under half of the deficit traces to unresolved V genes, and the cause of the others is not known. The D gene and trimming were derived from the DNA, and the V and J assignments and clone size from that table. The sample profile shows about 500,000 clones; roughly nine tenths of them were found once. The ten largest clones represent around 1.6% of the sample.

The treatment or condition tag for this specimen amounts to: about 20 received Ad26.COV2.S at low or high dose, single or two shots; 5 received placebo; per-sample allocation not given. For vaccine and placebo recipients, repertoires were sequenced using samples collected on day 63 after the first injection. In Cohort 1b, 25 or so adults aged 18-55 years were enrolled at a single site in Boston, USA, between 29 July and 7 August 2020. Ad26.COV2.S consisted of a replication-incompetent adenovirus type 26 vector by which a prefusion-stabilized SARS-CoV-2 spike protein from the original Wuhan strain was expressed. CDR3 length: 14 amino acids, cysteine to phenylalanine. Left in the record is the CDR3 DNA by itself, 42 bases read in frame from the first base. Trimming removed 7 bases from V and 3 bases from J, leaving 14 bases between the germline ends. CDR1 MNHEY and CDR2 SMNVEV were looked up in the germline V gene (reference sequence).

The chain is made from TRBV27 and TRBJ2-3; the D segment cannot be called with confidence. The clonotype was recovered from a person aged 18-60 years who received the Ad26.COV2.S COVID-19 vaccine or a placebo. This specimen was peripheral blood, taken in a trial of Ad26.COV2.S vaccine versus placebo. This receptor has the CDR3 CASKEIGYTDTQYF. The DNA reads TGTGCCAGCAAGGAAATAGGGTATACAGATACGCAGTATTTT.